This T cell receptor (beta chain) stems from a study of cytomegalovirus exposure and HLA in healthy donors. At the level of the study: The Caucasian-associated ancestry cluster contained around four fifths of the 398 genotyped donors. Points from the study as a whole: Researchers reported in a later analysis that a missense DCLRE1C variant was tied to TCR beta V- and J-gene trimming. 16,951 TCR beta sequences were associated with HLA alleles at 0.05 false discovery rate in a later analysis. Segments of the TCR beta V type were, in most cases, productive about 87% or about 30% of the time in an earlier analysis.

A word on this clone: Its antigen is undetermined.

The study ran its PCR with 60 Vbeta and 13 Jbeta primers. Data came from immunoSEQ multiplex PCR; TCRdb stores just in-frame clones and leaves some out. The sample has approximately 150,000 clones; 80% to 90% are singletons. This CDR3 region has 14 residues. V lost 1 base, J lost 6 bases, and 10 bases lay in between. CDR1 is SGHRS, CDR2 YFSETQ, per germline. This sequence originates from a woman aged 18 to 35 in good health and CMV-seropositive. Material for sequencing was PBMCs. The gene calls are TRBV5-1 and TRBJ2-2, with D possibly being TRBD1 (6 bases). The CDR3: CASSLIQGPGELFF. Written as DNA, the CDR3 is TGCGCCAGCAGCTTGATACAGGGTCCCGGGGAGCTGTTTTTT. Together with reference TRBV5-1 and TRBJ2-2, the CDR3 gives the full variable domain: KAGVTQTPRYLIKTRGQQVTLSCSPISGHRSVSWYQQTPGQGLQFLFEYFSETQRNKGNFPGRFSGRQFSNSRSEMNVSTLELGDSALYLCASSLIQGPGELFFGEGSRLTVL.